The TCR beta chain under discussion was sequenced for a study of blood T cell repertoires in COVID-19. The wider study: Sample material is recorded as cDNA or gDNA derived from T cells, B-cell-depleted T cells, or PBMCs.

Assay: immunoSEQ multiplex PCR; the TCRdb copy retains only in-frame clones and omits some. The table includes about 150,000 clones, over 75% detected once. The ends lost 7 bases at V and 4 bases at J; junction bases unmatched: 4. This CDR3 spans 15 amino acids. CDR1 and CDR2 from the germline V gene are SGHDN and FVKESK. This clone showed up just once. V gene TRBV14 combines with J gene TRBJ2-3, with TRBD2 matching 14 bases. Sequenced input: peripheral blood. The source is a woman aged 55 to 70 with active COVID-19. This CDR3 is CASNRLAGGPDTQYF. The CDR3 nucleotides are TGTGCCAGCAACCGACTAGCGGGAGGGCCAGATACGCAGTATTTT.